The source of this T cell receptor (beta chain) is a study of T cells in Graves' hyperthyroidism and ophthalmopathy. Study-level findings and limits: Separation of ophthalmopathy from stable hyperthyroidism was achieved by a 13 V-J model.

A note on this clonotype: The antigen is not known. At one boundary the junction diverges from the germline segment, which might be a read error.

It was considered stable Graves' hyperthyroidism when ophthalmopathy did not progress within 18 months. Not enrolled were patients with uncontrolled infection, other autoimmune disease, pregnancy or lactation. Using RNA transcripts as the source, TCR beta CDR3 regions were amplified. Using the HTBI primer set, a first-round RT-PCR was run on the TCR CDR3. In TCRdb, the multiplex PCR reads were re-called with MiXCR into one record per CDR3 protein. The data show roughly 570,000 distinct CDR3 sequences, with 46% seen just once and about 8.3% held by the top ten. The specimen was peripheral blood or thyroid tissue (not recorded which). The source of this sequence is a woman aged 18-29 years with Graves' hyperthyroidism.

The CDR3: CSVDFDRANGYTGKLFF. CDR3 nucleotide sequence: TGCAGCGTTGATTTTGACAGGGCGAACGGCTACACCGGGAAGCTGTTTTTT. The chain links TRBV29-1 to TRBJ2-2, with 7 nucleotides matching TRBD1. Germline values: CDR1 SQVTM, CDR2 ANQGSEA. The CDR3 contains 17 residues.